The TCR beta chain described here comes from a study of identical twins. Study findings and constraints: Modelling approaches yielded underestimates of out-of-frame TCR alpha sharing between monozygotic twins.

V shed 4 bases and J shed 7 bases, with 10 bases lying between them. Germline V gene data show CDR1 as SQVTM and CDR2 as ANQGSEA. CDR3 length equals 12 residues. Healthy Caucasians were all of the donors. This clonotype was counted at least ten times. Antigen: not known. TCRdb analysed the 5' RACE reads with MiXCR anew, one entry per CDR3 protein. Of 700,000 or so distinct CDR3 sequences detected, under 9% appear once; the ten largest clones hold 0.8% to 1%. Separately, the same data were catalogued under a study of yellow fever vaccine responses in identical twins.

The receptor comes from a woman aged 18-29 years in good health. The chain has TRBV29-1 and TRBJ2-2; D not certain. What was sequenced was PBMCs. The CDR3 reads CSVARVVGELFF. Here the CDR3 DNA reads TGCAGCGTTGCTCGGGTGGTCGGGGAGCTGTTTTTT.